This TCR beta chain was recorded in a study of blood T cell repertoires in COVID-19. Germline V gene sequence: CDR1 SGHNT, CDR2 YYREEE (reference sequence). This CDR3 region has 14 residues. V shed 4 bases and J 4 bases; nucleotides not matched to a gene: 5. As originally analysed: Scientists estimated how many nucleated cells there were by amplifying reference gene primers. Profiling relied on immunoSEQ multiplex PCR, and the TCRdb table lists in-frame clones only, not all of them. The V and J calls and clone size were taken over from that table, and D and trimming were inferred from the DNA. Of about 350,000 clones listed, approximately 87% are singletons.

This rearrangement joins TRBV5-4 to TRBJ2-1; 7 bases are shared with TRBD1. The sequence was collected from a woman between 45 and 65 years old with COVID-19, enrolled during active disease. Sequenced: peripheral blood. The CDR3 region is CASSLTGQYNEQFF. CDR3 sequence (DNA): TGTGCCAGCAGCCTGACAGGGCAGTACAATGAGCAGTTCTTC.